This is a list of T cell receptor beta chains from one sample in a study of blood T cell repertoires in COVID-19. Here immunoSEQ multiplex PCR was the method, and the copy in TCRdb shows in-frame clones only, minus some. Altogether around 200,000 clones are present, more than 80% being singletons, with the ten largest covering 8% to 13%. The sequencing sample was made of peripheral blood. These receptors all stem from a woman older than 75 with acute or convalescent COVID-19. The CDR3 runs from the conserved cysteine through the conserved F or W. Each record gives: clone size, J gene, V gene, D gene, CDR3 protein, CDR3 DNA. D genes are given only for firm matches. Clone size is given for some rows only: seen once, a few or many times, or a class if the clone is expanded.

NA TRBJ2-2 TRBV18 NA CASSPTWARELFF TGTGCCAGCTCACCAACATGGGCCCGGGAGCTGTTTTTT
NA TRBJ2-7 TRBV6-1 TRBD1 CASSDGTGGFREQYF TGTGCCAGCAGTGATGGGACAGGAGGGTTTCGTGAGCAGTACTTC
few TRBJ1-1 TRBV4-1 TRBD1 CASSQPRTGGTEAFF TGCGCCAGCAGCCAACCGAGGACAGGGGGGACTGAAGCTTTCTTT
NA TRBJ2-5 TRBV5-1 NA CASTLDDGSETQYF TGCGCCAGCACTCTAGATGACGGTTCGGAGACCCAGTACTTC
NA TRBJ1-6 TRBV3-1/TRBV3-2 NA CASSSRQTGDRSPLHF TGTGCCAGCAGCTCACGACAGACAGGAGATCGTTCACCCCTCCACTTT
NA TRBJ2-2 TRBV30 TRBD1 CAWRLQGSGELFF TGTGCCTGGAGGTTACAGGGGTCCGGGGAGCTGTTTTTT
NA TRBJ2-1 TRBV6-4 TRBD2 CASSASSGGNYNEQFF TGTGCCAGCAGTGCTTCTAGCGGGGGGAATTACAATGAGCAGTTCTTC
NA TRBJ1-1 TRBV11-3 NA CASSLQTTEAFF TGTGCCAGCAGCCTACAGACCACTGAAGCTTTCTTT
NA TRBJ2-1 TRBV18 NA CASSGQRDNSYNEQFF TGTGCCAGCTCTGGCCAGAGGGACAACTCCTACAATGAGCAGTTCTTC
once TRBJ2-5 TRBV7-3 TRBD2 CASSLGGREQETQYF TGTGCCAGCAGCTTGGGCGGGAGGGAGCAAGAGACCCAGTACTTC
NA TRBJ2-1 TRBV6-6 TRBD2 CASRPLSGGVYNEQFF TGTGCCAGCAGGCCGCTGAGCGGGGGGGTCTACAATGAGCAGTTCTTC
NA TRBJ2-3 TRBV29-1 TRBD2 CSVVSLAGVPLADTQYF TGCAGCGTTGTTTCTCTGGCGGGAGTTCCCTTAGCAGATACGCAGTATTTT
NA TRBJ1-2 TRBV4-3 TRBD1 CASSHRTGGSYGYTF TGCGCCAGCAGCCACCGGACAGGGGGCAGCTATGGCTACACCTTC
once TRBJ2-7 TRBV19 TRBD1 CASSIRLDRTSYEQYF TGTGCCAGTAGTATAAGATTGGACAGGACCTCCTACGAGCAGTACTTC
NA TRBJ2-3 TRBV6-2/TRBV6-3 TRBD2 CASSASGRDSDTQYF TGTGCCAGCAGTGCTAGCGGGAGGGATTCAGATACGCAGTATTTT
NA TRBJ2-5 TRBV19 NA CASSIVLGGRETQYF TGTGCCAGTAGTATCGTTTTGGGGGGAAGAGAGACCCAGTACTTC
NA TRBJ1-2 TRBV6-4 NA CASSESGLYGYTF TGTGCCAGCAGTGAGTCAGGCCTCTATGGCTACACCTTC
NA TRBJ1-2 TRBV7-2 NA CASSLAGGGGYGYTF TGTGCCAGCAGCTTAGCGGGGGGAGGGGGATATGGCTACACCTTC
NA TRBJ2-1 TRBV10-1 NA CASSRETGPYNEQFF TGCGCCAGCAGTCGGGAAACGGGCCCTTACAATGAGCAGTTCTTC
NA TRBJ1-5 TRBV5-1 NA CASSLHQGQPQHF TGCGCCAGCAGCCTCCACCAGGGTCAGCCCCAGCATTTT
once TRBJ1-4 TRBV15 TRBD1 CATGPDRGALRYEKLFF TGTGCCACCGGCCCAGACAGGGGGGCTTTACGGTATGAAAAACTGTTTTTT
NA TRBJ2-1 TRBV21-1 NA CASSKGRGRPYNEQFF TGTGCCAGCAGCAAAGGACGCGGGAGACCCTACAATGAGCAGTTCTTC
NA TRBJ1-3 TRBV19 TRBD1 CASRQGFSGNTIYF TGTGCCAGCCGACAGGGCTTCTCTGGAAACACCATATATTTT
NA TRBJ1-2 TRBV9 NA CASSVSPGVSNYGYTF TGTGCCAGCAGCGTATCCCCCGGGGTATCTAACTATGGCTACACCTTC
NA TRBJ2-7 TRBV19 TRBD2 CASTSTSGSWNEQYF TGTGCCAGTACGTCGACTAGCGGGAGTTGGAACGAGCAGTACTTC
NA TRBJ2-7 TRBV11-2 NA CASSLGLHSYEQYF TGTGCCAGCAGCTTAGGACTCCACTCCTACGAGCAGTACTTC
NA TRBJ1-5 TRBV28 NA CASTTRGLEQPQHF TGTGCCAGCACCACCAGGGGTCTAGAGCAGCCCCAGCATTTT
once TRBJ2-1 TRBV11-3 TRBD1 CASSLRDSSYNEQFF TGTGCCAGCAGCCTCCGGGACAGCTCCTACAATGAGCAGTTCTTC
once TRBJ2-3 TRBV5-6 TRBD2 CATHRGVTSTDTQYF TGTGCCACCCATCGGGGGGTCACTAGCACAGATACGCAGTATTTT
few TRBJ2-5 TRBV3-1/TRBV3-2 NA CASSPFFGGETQYF TGTGCCAGCAGCCCCTTTTTCGGGGGAGAGACCCAGTACTTC
NA TRBJ1-6 TRBV7-3 TRBD1 CASSSGTGNSPLHF TGTGCCAGCAGCTCAGGGACAGGGAATTCACCCCTCCACTTT
NA TRBJ2-7 TRBV27 NA CASSFGTRGEQYF TGTGCCAGCAGTTTTGGAACCCGCGGCGAGCAGTACTTC
once TRBJ2-1 TRBV7-2 NA CASSLAKGLDYNEQFF TGTGCCAGCAGCTTAGCGAAGGGACTCGATTACAATGAGCAGTTCTTC
NA TRBJ1-5 TRBV2 NA CASSGGFGAGNQPQHF TGTGCCAGCAGTGGGGGTTTTGGGGCTGGCAATCAGCCCCAGCATTTT
NA TRBJ1-1 TRBV18 NA CASSPVSLVRSEAFF TGTGCCAGCTCACCGGTTAGTCTCGTTCGCTCTGAAGCTTTCTTT
NA TRBJ1-2 TRBV3-1/TRBV3-2 TRBD1 CASSQGTANYGYTF TGTGCCAGCAGCCAGGGGACAGCTAACTATGGCTACACCTTC
once TRBJ1-1 TRBV6-5 NA CASRRGGTEAFF TGTGCCAGCAGGAGAGGTGGCACTGAAGCTTTCTTT
NA TRBJ2-7 TRBV6-2/TRBV6-3 TRBD2 CASSLAGGYYEQYF TGTGCCAGCAGCCTAGCGGGGGGTTACTACGAGCAGTACTTC
NA TRBJ1-3 TRBV11-2 NA CASSSSGVGNTIYF TGTGCCAGCAGCTCGTCGGGGGTTGGAAACACCATATATTTT
NA TRBJ1-5 TRBV30 TRBD1 CAWSTHPGGEQPQHF TGTGCCTGGAGTACACACCCAGGGGGTGAACAGCCCCAGCATTTT
NA TRBJ2-5 TRBV7-6 NA CASSKRGTQYF TGTGCCAGCAGCAAACGGGGGACCCAGTACTTC
once TRBJ1-2 TRBV30 TRBD1 CAWTGTDNYGYTF TGTGCCTGGACCGGGACAGATAACTATGGCTACACCTTC